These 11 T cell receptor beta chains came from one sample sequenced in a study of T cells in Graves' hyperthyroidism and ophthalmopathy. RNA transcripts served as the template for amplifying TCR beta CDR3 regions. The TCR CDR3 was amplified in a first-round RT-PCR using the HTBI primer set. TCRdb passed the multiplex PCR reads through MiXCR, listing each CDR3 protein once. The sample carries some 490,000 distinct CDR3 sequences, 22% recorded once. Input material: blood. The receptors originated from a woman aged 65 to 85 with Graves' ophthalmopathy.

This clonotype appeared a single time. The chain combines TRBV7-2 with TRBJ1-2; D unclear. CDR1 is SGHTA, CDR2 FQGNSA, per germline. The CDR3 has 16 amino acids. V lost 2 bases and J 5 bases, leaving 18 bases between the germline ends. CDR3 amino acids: CASSLHALSNYYGYTF. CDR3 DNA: TGTGCCAGCAGCTTACATGCGTTGTCGAATTATTATGGCTACACCTTC.

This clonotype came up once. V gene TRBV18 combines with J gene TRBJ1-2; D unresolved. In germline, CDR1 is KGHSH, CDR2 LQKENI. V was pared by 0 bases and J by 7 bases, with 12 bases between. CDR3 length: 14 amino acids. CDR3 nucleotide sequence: TGTGCCAGCTCACCACCGGGAGACGTAGGTGGCTACACCTTC. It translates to CASSPPGDVGGYTF.

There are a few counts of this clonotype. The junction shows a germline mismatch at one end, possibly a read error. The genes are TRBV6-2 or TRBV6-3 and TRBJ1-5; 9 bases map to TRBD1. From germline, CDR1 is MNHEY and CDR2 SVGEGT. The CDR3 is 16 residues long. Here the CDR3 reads CDSSATGTGSNQPQHF. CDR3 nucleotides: TGTGACAGCAGTGCAACCGGGACAGGGAGCAATCAGCCCCAGCATTTT.

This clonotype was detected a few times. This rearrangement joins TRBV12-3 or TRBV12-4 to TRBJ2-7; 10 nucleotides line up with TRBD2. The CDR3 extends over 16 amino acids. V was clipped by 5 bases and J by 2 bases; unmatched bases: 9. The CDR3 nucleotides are TGTGCCAGCAGTCCCGGGACTAGCGTCCGAACCTACGAGCAGTACTTC. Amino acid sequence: CASSPGTSVRTYEQYF.

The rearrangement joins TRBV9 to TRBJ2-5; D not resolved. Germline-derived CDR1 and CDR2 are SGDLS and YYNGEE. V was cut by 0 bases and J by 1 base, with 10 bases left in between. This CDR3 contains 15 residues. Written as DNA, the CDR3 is TGTGCCAGCAGCGTAGGAGGCGATCTCCAAGAGACCCAGTACTTC. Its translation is CASSVGGDLQETQYF.

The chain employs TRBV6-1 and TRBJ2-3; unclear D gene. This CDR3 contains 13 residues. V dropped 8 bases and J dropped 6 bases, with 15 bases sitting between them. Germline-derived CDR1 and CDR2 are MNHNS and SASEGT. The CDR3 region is CASRKLALDTQYF. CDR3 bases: TGTGCCAGCCGAAAACTCGCGTTGGATACGCAGTATTTT.

CDR3 bases: TGTGCCATCAGTGAGCCGAGGGTATCCGGGGCCAACGTCCTGACTTTC. Protein: CAISEPRVSGANVLTF. The rearrangement links TRBV10-3 to TRBJ2-6; weak D call: TRBD2 (5 bases). Trimming stripped 2 bases from V and 4 bases from J, with 12 bases between. The germline CDR1 and CDR2 sequences are ENHRY and SYGVKD. The CDR3 length is 16 residues.

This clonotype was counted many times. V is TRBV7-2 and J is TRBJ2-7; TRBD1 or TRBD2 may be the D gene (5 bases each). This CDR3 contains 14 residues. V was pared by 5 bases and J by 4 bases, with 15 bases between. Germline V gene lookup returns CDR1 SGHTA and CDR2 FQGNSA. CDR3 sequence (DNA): TGTGCCAGCAGCCGCAACCGGGGCAGTTACGAGCAGTACTTC. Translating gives CASSRNRGSYEQYF.

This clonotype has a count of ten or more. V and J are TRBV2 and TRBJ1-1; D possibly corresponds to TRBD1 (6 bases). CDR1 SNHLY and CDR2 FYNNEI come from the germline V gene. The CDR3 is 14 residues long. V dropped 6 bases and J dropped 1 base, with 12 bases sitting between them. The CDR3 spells CASRKGGSNTEAFF. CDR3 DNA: TGTGCCAGCAGGAAGGGGGGATCGAACACTGAAGCTTTCTTT.

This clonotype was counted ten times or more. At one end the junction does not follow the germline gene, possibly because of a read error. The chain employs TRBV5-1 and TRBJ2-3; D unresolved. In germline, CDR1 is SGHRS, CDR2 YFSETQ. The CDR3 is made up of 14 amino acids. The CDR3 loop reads CASSLATDTDTQYF. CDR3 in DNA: TGTGCCAGCAGCTTAGCCACGGACACAGATACGCAGTATTTT.

The CDR3, as DNA: TGTGCCAGCAGCCAGGACAGGGGTCATCAGCCCCAGCATTTT. Translation: CASSQDRGHQPQHF. This chain joins TRBV6-2 or TRBV6-3 and TRBJ1-5; 9 bases map to TRBD1. CDR1 and CDR2 (germline): MNHEY, SVGEGT. This CDR3 region has 14 residues. Unmatched junction bases numbered 5, after V lost 6 bases and J lost 5 bases.